This TCR beta chain was observed in a study of Ad26.COV2.S vaccination and SARS-CoV-2 variants. As for the study in general: Donor joined the COV1001 Ad26.COV2.S trial arm. Dosing was one shot or two shots 56 days apart. Whole-study results and caveats: Those who received the vaccine showed greater spike-specific TCR breadth than those given placebo. The TCR breadth and depth analyses may have produced an underestimate of total T cell responses.

The treatment was: about 20 received Ad26.COV2.S at low or high dose, single or two shots; 5 received placebo; per-sample allocation not given. Material that was analyzed had been drawn on day 63 after the first vaccine or placebo injection. Trimming cost V 7 bases and J 6 bases, with 24 bases left between them. The CDR3 totals 16 residues. This clone was detected only once. Its specificity is not known. The protocol was immunoSEQ multiplex PCR, while the TCRdb copy is restricted to in-frame clones and leaves out a portion. The sample lists approximately 400,000 clones, roughly 85% seen once, with just under 7.5% in the top ten.

The specimen was peripheral blood, collected in a trial of Ad26.COV2.S vaccine versus placebo. The rearrangement joins TRBV23-1 to TRBJ1-2, with D possibly matching TRBD1 (6 bases). TRBV23-1 carries the ORF label, with uncertain function. The clonotype originates from a person aged 18-60 years who received the Ad26.COV2.S COVID-19 vaccine or a placebo. Here the CDR3 reads CASTLVWTADINGYTF. CDR3 coding DNA: TGCGCCAGCACCCTAGTCTGGACAGCCGATATCAATGGCTACACCTTC.